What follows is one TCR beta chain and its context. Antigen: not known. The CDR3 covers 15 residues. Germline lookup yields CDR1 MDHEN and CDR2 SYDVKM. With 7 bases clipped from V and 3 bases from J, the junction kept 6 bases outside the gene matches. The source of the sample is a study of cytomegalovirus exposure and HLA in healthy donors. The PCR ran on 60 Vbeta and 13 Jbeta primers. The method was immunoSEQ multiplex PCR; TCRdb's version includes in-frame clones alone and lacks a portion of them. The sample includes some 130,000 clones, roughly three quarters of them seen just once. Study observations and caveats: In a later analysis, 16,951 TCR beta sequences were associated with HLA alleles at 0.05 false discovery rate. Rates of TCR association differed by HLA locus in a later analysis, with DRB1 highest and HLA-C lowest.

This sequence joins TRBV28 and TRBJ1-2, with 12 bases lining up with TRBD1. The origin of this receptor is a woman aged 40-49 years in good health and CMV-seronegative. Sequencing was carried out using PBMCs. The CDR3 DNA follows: TGTGCCAGCACCTCTGGGACAGGGGGCCACTATGGCTACACCTTC. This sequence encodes CASTSGTGGHYGYTF.